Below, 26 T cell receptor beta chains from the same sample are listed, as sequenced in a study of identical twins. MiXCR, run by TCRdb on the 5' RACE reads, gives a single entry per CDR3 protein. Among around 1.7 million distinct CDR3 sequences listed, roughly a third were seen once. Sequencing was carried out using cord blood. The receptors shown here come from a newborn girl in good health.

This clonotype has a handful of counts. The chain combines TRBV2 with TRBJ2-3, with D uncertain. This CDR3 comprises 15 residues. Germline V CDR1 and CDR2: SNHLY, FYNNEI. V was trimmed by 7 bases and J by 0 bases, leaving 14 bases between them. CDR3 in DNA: TGTGCCAGCAATTGGGCAGACGTTAGCACAGATACGCAGTATTTT. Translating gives CASNWADVSTDTQYF.

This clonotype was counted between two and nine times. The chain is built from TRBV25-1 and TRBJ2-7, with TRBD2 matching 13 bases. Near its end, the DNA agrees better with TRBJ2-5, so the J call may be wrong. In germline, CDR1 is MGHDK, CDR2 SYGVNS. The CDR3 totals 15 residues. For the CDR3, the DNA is TGTGCCAGCAGGCCCAGACTAGCGGGAGGCGAGACCCAGTACTTC. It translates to CASRPRLAGGETQYF.

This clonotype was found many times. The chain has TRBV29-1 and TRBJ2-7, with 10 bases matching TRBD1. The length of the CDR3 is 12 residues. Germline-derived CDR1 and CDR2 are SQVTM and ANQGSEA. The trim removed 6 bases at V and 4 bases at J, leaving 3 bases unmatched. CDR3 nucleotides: TGCAGCGTCGGACAGGGGGGGTACGAGCAGTACTTC. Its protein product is CSVGQGGYEQYF.

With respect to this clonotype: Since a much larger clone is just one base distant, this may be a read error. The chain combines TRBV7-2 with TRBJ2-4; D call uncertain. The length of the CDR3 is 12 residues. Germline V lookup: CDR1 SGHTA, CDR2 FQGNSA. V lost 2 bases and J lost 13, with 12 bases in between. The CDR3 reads CASSLMGYKQYF. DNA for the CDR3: TGTGCCAGCAGCTTAATGGGTTACAAGCAGTACTTC.

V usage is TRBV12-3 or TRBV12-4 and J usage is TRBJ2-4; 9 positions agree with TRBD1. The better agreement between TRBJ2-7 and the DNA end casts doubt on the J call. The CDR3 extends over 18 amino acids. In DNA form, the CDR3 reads TGTGCCAGCAGTTTAGGGGACAGGGTACCCGTTTGGCACTACGAGCAGTACTTC. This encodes CASSLGDRVPVWHYEQYF.

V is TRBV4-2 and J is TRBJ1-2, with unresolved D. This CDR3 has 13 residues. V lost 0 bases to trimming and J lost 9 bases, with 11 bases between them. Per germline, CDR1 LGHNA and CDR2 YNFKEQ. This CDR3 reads CASSQDGVRSYTF. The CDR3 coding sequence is TGTGCCAGCAGCCAAGATGGGGTCCGGAGCTACACCTTC.

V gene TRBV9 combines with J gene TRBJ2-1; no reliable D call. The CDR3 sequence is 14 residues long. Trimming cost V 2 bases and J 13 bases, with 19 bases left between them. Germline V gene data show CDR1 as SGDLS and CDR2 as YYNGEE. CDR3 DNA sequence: TGTGCCAGCAGCGTCGGTTTTCCCAAGGAGACCCAGTTCTTC. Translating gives CASSVGFPKETQFF.

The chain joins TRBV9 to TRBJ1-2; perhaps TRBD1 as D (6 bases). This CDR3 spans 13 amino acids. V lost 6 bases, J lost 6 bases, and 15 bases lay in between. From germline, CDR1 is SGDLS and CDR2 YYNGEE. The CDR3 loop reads CASTQDRFHGYTF. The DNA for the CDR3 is TGTGCCAGCACCCAGGACAGATTCCATGGCTACACCTTC.

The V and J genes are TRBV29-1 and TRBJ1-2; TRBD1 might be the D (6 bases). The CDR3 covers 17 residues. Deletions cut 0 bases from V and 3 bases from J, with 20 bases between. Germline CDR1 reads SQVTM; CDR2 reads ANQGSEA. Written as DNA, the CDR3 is TGCAGCGTTGAAGATAGCATTGGGGGCTTTTCCGACTATGGCTACACCTTC. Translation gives CSVEDSIGGFSDYGYTF. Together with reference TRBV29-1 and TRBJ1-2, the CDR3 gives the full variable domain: SAVISQKPSRDICQRGTSLTIQCQVDSQVTMMFWYRQQPGQSLTLIATANQGSEATYESGFVIDKFPISRPNLTFSTLTVSNMSPEDSSIYLCSVEDSIGGFSDYGYTFGSGTRLTVV.

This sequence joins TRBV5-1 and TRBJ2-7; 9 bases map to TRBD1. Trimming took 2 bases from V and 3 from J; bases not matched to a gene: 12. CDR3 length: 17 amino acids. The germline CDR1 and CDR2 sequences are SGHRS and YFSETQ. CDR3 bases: TGCGCCAGCAGCTTCCTTGGGACAGGGCGGGTTGGCTACGAGCAGTACTTC. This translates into CASSFLGTGRVGYEQYF.

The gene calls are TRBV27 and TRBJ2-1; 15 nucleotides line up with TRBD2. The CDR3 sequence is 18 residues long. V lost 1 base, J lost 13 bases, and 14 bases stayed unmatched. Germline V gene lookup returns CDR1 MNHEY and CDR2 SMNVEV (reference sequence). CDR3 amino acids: CASSLWPGLAGGQETQFF. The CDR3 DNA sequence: TGTGCCAGCAGTTTATGGCCGGGACTAGCGGGGGGACAAGAGACCCAGTTCTTC.

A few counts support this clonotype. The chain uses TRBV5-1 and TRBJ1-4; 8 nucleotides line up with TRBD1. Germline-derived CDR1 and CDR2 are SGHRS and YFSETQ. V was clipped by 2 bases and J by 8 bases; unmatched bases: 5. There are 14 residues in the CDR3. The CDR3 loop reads CASSFDRGSEKLFF. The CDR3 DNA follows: TGCGCCAGCAGCTTTGACAGGGGAAGCGAAAAACTGTTTTTT.

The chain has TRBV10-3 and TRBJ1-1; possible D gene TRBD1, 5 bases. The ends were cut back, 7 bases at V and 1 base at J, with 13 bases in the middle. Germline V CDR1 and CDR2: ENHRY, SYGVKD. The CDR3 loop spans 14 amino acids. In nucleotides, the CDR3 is TGTGCCATCACTCCGACCGGGGGGAACACTGAAGCTTTCTTT. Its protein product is CAITPTGGNTEAFF.

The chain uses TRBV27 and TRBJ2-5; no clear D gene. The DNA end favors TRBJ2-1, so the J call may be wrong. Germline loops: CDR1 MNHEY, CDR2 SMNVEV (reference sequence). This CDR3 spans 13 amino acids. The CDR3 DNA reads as TGTGCCAGCAGTATAATCATGCAAGAGACCCAGTTCTTC. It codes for CASSIIMQETQFF.

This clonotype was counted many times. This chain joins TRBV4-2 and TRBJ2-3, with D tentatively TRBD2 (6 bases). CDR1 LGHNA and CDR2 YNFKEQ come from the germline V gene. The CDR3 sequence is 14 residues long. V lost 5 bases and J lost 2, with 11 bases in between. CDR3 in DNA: TGTGCCAGCAGCGATAGCGGCTACACAGATACGCAGTATTTT. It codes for CASSDSGYTDTQYF.

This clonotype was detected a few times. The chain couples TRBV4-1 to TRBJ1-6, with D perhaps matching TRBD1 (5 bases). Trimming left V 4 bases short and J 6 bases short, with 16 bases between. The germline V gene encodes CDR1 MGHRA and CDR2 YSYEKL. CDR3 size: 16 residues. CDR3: CASSPQPGPANSPLHF. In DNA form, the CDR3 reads TGCGCCAGCAGCCCGCAGCCGGGACCAGCTAATTCACCCCTCCACTTT.

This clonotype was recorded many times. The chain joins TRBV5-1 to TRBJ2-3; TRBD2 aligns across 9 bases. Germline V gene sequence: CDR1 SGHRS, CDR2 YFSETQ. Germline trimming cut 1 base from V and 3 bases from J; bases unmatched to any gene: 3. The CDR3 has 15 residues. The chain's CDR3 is CASSLTSGYTDTQYF. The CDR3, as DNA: TGCGCCAGCAGCTTGACTAGCGGGTATACAGATACGCAGTATTTT.

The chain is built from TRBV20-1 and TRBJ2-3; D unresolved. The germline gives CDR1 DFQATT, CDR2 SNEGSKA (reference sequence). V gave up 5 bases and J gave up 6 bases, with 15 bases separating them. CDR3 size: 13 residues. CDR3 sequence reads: CSAGDLPIDTQYF. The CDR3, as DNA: TGCAGTGCTGGCGACCTACCAATCGATACGCAGTATTTT.

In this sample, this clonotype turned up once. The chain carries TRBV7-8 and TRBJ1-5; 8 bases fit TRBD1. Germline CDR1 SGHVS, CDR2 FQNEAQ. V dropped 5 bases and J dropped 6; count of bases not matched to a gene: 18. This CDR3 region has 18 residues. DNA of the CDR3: TGTGCCAGCAGCCGAGGACCCGACAGGGGAGTCATGGTTCAGCCCCAGCATTTT. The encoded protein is CASSRGPDRGVMVQPQHF.

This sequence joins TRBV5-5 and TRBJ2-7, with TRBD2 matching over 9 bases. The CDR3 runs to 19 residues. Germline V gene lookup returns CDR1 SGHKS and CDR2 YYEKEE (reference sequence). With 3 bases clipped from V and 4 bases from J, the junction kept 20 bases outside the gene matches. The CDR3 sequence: CASSSTGQPGLAYLYEQYF. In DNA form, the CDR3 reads TGTGCCAGCAGCTCGACGGGACAGCCGGGACTAGCTTATTTGTACGAGCAGTACTTC.

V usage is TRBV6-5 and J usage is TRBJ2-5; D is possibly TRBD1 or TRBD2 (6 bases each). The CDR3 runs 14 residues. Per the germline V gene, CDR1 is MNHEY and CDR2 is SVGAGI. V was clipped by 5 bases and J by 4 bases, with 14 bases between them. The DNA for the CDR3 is TGTGCCAGCAGTCGACTAGGGGGGCGAGAGACCCAGTACTTC. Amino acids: CASSRLGGRETQYF.

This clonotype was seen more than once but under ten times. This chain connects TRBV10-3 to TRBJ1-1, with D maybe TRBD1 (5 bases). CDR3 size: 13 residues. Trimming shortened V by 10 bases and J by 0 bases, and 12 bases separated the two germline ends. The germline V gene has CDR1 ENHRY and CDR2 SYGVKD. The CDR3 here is CATRDSLNTEAFF. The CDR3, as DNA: TGTGCCACCAGGGACTCCTTGAACACTGAAGCTTTCTTT.

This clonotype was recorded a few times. CDR3 coding DNA: TGCAGCGTACGGGGTCATAATGAAAAACTGTTTTTT. The encoded protein is CSVRGHNEKLFF. The V call is TRBV20-1, the J call TRBJ1-4; D remains ambiguous. This CDR3 has 12 amino acids. Germline V lookup: CDR1 DFQATT, CDR2 SNEGSKA (reference sequence).

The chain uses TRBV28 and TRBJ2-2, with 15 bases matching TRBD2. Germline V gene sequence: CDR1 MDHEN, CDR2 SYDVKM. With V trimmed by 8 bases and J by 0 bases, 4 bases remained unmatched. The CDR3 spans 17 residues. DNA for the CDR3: TGTGCCAGCCGGGGACTAGCGGGAGGCTCGAACACCGGGGAGCTGTTTTTT. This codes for CASRGLAGGSNTGELFF.

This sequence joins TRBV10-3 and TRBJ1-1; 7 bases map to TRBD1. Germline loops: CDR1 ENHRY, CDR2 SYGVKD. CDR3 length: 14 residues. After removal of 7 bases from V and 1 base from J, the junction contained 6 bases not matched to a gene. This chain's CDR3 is CAIKSGTENTEAFF. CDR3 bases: TGTGCCATCAAATCCGGGACAGAGAACACTGAAGCTTTCTTT.

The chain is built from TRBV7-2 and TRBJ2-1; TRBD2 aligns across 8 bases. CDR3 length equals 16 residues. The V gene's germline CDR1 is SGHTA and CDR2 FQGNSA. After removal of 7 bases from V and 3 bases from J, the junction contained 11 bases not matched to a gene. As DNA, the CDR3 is TGTGCCAGCACCCGTGGAGCGGGGGCTCTCTACAATGAGCAGTTCTTC. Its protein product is CASTRGAGALYNEQFF. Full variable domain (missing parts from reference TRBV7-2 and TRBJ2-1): GAGVSQSPSNKVTEKGKDVELRCDPISGHTALYWYRQSLGQGLEFLIYFQGNSAPDKSGLPSDRFSAERTGGSVSTLTIQRTQQEDSAVYLCASTRGAGALYNEQFFGPGTRLTVL.